In this sample, the clone carrying this T cell receptor (beta chain) turned up a few times. Seattle patients were enrolled during active infection and followed longitudinally. This specimen belongs to a study of blood T cell repertoires in COVID-19. Study as a whole: Acute-phase and convalescent COVID-19 samples originated in the United States, Italy and Spain. The cDNA or gDNA used as material had been derived from T cells, B-cell-depleted T cells, or PBMCs.

Repertoires were generated with immunoSEQ multiplex PCR, while TCRdb's copy carries only in-frame clones and drops some. The profile shows under 200,000 clones, around 87% of them singletons. The sample comprised peripheral blood. The receptor comes from a man aged 60-69 years with COVID-19, enrolled during active disease.

In DNA form, the CDR3 reads TGTGCCAGCAGCGTGAGTATCTCCTACAATGAGCAGTTCTTC. Translation: CASSVSISYNEQFF. This sequence joins TRBV9 and TRBJ2-1; unclear D gene. V dropped 2 bases and J dropped 0 bases, with 6 bases sitting between them. The CDR3 is made up of 14 amino acids. Germline loops: CDR1 SGDLS, CDR2 YYNGEE.